The rows below give T cell receptor beta chains drawn from one sample of a study of blood T cell repertoires in COVID-19. Only in-frame clones appear in the TCRdb table, and some are missing; sequencing was by immunoSEQ multiplex PCR. This sample has nearly 200,000 clones, with about 90% found just once. The sample taken for sequencing was PBMCs or T cells enriched from blood (not recorded which). Source of these receptors: a young woman who had recovered from COVID-19. CDR3s leave out the opening cysteine and the closing phenylalanine or tryptophan. Each record gives: CDR3 length, V gene, CDR3 protein.

10 | TRBV5-1 | ASSFLGGEQY
13 | TRBV24-1 | ATSDSGNLGNIQY
12 | TRBV19 | ASSIDDRVTEAF
13 | TRBV6-5 | ASRTQGRGVYEQY
11 | TRBV12-3/TRBV12-4 | ASSGAGNQPQH
14 | TRBV5-5 | ASSLLPGGSNYGYT
13 | TRBV11-2 | ASSWDRGSNNEQF
11 | TRBV15 | ATSRDRSDTQY
12 | TRBV5-1 | ASSDRVGGTEAF
12 | TRBV28 | ASSRDGGNQPQH
13 | TRBV18 | ASSPQGRSNQPQH
11 | TRBV19 | ASSQQGSYEQY
13 | TRBV28 | ASSGPGLGYNEQF
15 | TRBV5-4 | ASSQNAGTGDRYGYT
12 | TRBV14 | ASSLQMGANVLT
13 | TRBV3-1/TRBV3-2 | ASSPWTSANEKLF
12 | TRBV5-1 | ASSLVVWGTGAF
16 | TRBV5-1 | ASSSSTSGGAAKNIQY
13 | TRBV2 | ASRTGLAGGETQY
12 | TRBV6-1 | ASSDRRQITEAF
15 | TRBV5-1 | ASSSTGQSSGANVLT
11 | TRBV7-9 | ASSPTTTGEAF
12 | TRBV5-1 | ASSVGVSSYEQY
13 | TRBV5-1 | ASRIAGIETDTQY
14 | TRBV11-2 | ASSLEGSGGLWTQY
17 | TRBV19 | ASSPRLAGGSSGANVLT
13 | TRBV7-2 | ASREWSSSYNEQF
12 | TRBV30 | AWSMGTGKNIQY
15 | TRBV4-1 | ASSQGAEAGGRDTQY
10 | TRBV12-3/TRBV12-4 | ASTRQGQPQH
11 | TRBV2 | ASSSTANTEAF
12 | TRBV6-2/TRBV6-3 | ASSSRDYRNEQF
15 | TRBV5-5 | ASSLELARRLADGYT
16 | TRBV28 | ASSQNPQGNSYNSPLH
11 | TRBV19 | ASKAGGGEKLF
11 | TRBV30 | AWSRAGGTEAF
16 | TRBV7-9 | ASSSPLPGDSPADTQY
15 | TRBV11-2 | ASSLVPGQGSLDEQY
13 | TRBV7-6 | ASSLAKSGQGGYT
13 | TRBV2 | ASSAPSFGGYGYT
14 | TRBV19 | ASSIDSQGAYSPLH
13 | TRBV19 | ASRPDRGIRQPQH
11 | TRBV9 | AGLWGGGQPQH
11 | TRBV6-5 | ASSLVEDYGYT
14 | TRBV7-3 | ASSPLGGGYTDTQY
11 | TRBV10-3 | ATTGGLTDTQY
12 | TRBV19 | ASSTGVSYNEQF
14 | TRBV27 | ASSLGRGGPYNEQF
14 | TRBV6-1 | ASSAVSGTGGTGGY
13 | TRBV19 | ASSVTGWNSYEQY
12 | TRBV5-6 | ASSHLQGGTEAF
13 | TRBV18 | ASSPMRGFTGELF
13 | TRBV2 | ASSEVSWTDQPQH
14 | TRBV5-6 | ASSHAPGQIETAQY